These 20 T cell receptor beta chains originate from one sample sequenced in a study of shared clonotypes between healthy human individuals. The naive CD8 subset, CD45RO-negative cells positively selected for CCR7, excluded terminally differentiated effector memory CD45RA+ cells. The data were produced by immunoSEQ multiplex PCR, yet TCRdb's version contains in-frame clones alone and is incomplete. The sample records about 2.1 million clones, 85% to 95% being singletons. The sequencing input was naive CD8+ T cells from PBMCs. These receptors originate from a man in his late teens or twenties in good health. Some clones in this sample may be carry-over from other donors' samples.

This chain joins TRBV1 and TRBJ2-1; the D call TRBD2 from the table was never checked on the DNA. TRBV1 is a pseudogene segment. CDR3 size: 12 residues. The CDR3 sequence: CTSSQWPLKRFF. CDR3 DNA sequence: TGCACCAGCAGCCAGTGGCCCTTAAAGCGGTTCTTC.

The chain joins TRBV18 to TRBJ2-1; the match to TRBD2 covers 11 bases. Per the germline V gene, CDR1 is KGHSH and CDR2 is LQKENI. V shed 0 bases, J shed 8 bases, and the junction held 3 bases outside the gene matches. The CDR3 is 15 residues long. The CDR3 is CASSPPSSGRHEQFF. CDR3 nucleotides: TGTGCCAGCTCACCACCGTCTAGCGGGAGGCATGAGCAGTTCTTC.

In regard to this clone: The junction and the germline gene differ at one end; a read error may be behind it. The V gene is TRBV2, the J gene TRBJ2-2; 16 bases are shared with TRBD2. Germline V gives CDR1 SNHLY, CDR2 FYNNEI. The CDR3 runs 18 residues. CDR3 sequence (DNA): TGTGCCAGCAGTGATGCCGGGACTAGCGGGAGGGCACCGGGGAGTCGAATTTTT. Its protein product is CASSDAGTSGRAPGSRIF.

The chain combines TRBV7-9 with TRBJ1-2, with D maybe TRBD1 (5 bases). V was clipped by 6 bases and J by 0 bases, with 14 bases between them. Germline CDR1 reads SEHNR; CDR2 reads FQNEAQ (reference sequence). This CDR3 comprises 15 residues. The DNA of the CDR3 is TGTGCCAGCAGAGCCGTGGGGCCATCTAACTATGGCTACACCTTC. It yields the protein CASRAVGPSNYGYTF.

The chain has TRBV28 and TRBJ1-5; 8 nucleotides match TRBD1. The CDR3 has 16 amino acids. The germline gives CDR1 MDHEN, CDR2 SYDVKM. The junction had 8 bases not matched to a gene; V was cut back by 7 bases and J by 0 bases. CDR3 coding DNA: TGTGCCAGCAATGCTCCGGGACAGGTTAGCAATCAGCCCCAGCATTTT. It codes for CASNAPGQVSNQPQHF.

The CDR3 sequence: CASSFRQGAHQPQHF. CDR3 in DNA: TGTGCCAGCAGCTTCAGACAGGGGGCCCATCAGCCCCAGCATTTT. J is TRBJ1-5 and V is TRBV13; 10 bases align to TRBD1. The germline V gene has CDR1 PRHDT and CDR2 FYEKMQ (reference sequence). V shed 3 bases and J 5 bases; nucleotides not matched to a gene: 4. The CDR3 loop spans 15 amino acids. The full variable domain, in which reference TRBV13 and TRBJ1-5 provide the parts outside the CDR3, is AAGVIQSPRHLIKEKRETATLKCYPIPRHDTVYWYQQGPGQDPQFLISFYEKMQSDKGSIPDRFSAQQFSDYHSELNMSSLELGDSALYFCASSFRQGAHQPQHFGDGTRLSIL.

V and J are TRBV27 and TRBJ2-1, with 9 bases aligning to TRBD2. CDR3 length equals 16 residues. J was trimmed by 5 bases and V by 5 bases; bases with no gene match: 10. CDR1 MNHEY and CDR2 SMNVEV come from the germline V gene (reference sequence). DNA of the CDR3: TGTGCCAGCAGTGCCAGACTAGCGGCTACTCACAATGAGCAGTTCTTC. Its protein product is CASSARLAATHNEQFF.

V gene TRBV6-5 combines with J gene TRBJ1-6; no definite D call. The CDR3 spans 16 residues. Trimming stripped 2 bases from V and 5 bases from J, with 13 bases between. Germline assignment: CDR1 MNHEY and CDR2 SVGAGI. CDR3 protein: CASSYERGFDNSPLHF. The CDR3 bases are TGTGCCAGCAGTTACGAGAGAGGTTTTGATAATTCACCCCTCCACTTT.

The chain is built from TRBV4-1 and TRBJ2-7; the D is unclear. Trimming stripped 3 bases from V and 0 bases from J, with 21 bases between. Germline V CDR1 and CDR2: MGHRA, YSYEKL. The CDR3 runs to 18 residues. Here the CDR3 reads CASSQIGPLGESSYEQYF. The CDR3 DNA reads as TGCGCCAGCAGCCAGATCGGTCCCTTGGGTGAGAGCTCCTACGAGCAGTACTTC.

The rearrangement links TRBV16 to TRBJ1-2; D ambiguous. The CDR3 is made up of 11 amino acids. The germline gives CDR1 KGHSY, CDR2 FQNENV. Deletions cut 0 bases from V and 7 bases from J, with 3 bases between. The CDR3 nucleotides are TGTGCCAGCAGCCAATCCATTGGCTACACCTTC. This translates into CASSQSIGYTF.

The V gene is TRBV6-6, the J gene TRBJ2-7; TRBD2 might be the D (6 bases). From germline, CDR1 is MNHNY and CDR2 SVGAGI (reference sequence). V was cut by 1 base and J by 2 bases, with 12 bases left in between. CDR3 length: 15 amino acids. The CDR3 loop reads CASSYWAGLAYEQYF. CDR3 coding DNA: TGTGCCAGCAGTTACTGGGCGGGGTTAGCCTACGAGCAGTACTTC.

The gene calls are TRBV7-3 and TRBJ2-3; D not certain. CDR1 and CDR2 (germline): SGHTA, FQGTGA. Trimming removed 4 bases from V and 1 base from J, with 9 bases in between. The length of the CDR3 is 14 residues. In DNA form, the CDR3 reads TGTGCCAGCAGCTCGATAGGAGGCACAGATACGCAGTATTTT. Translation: CASSSIGGTDTQYF.

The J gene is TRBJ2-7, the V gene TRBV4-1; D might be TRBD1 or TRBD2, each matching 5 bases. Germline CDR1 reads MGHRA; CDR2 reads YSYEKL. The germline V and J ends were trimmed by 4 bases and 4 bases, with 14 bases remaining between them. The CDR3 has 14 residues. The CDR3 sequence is CASSPRDALYEQYF. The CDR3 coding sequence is TGCGCCAGCAGCCCCCGGGACGCGCTGTACGAGCAGTACTTC.

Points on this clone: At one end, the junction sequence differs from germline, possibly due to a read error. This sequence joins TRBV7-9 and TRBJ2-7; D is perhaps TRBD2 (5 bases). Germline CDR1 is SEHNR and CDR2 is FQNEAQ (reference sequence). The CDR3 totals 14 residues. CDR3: CASSIAPLASEQYF. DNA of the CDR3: TGTGCCAGCAGCATAGCCCCTTTAGCGTCCGAGCAGTACTTC.

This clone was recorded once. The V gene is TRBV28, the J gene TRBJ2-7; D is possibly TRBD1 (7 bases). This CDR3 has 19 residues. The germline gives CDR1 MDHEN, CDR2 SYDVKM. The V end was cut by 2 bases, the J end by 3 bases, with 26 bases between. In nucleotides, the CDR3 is TGTGCCAGCAGTTTAATTACTAGCAGGGGGAATGTCCGGAACTACGAGCAGTACTTC. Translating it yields CASSLITSRGNVRNYEQYF.

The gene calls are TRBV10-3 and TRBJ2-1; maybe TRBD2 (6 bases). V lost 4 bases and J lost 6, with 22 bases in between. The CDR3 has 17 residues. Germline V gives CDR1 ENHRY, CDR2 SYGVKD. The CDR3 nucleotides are TGTGCCATCAGTGGAGAGTTAGCGGAGCCTACTATCAATGAGCAGTTCTTC. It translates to CAISGELAEPTINEQFF.

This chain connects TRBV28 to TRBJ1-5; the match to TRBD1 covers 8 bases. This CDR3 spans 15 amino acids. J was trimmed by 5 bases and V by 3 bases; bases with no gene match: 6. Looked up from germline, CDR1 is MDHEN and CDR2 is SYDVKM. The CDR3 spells CASSFGTGSDQPQHF. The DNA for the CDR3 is TGTGCCAGCAGTTTTGGGACAGGTTCGGATCAGCCCCAGCATTTT.

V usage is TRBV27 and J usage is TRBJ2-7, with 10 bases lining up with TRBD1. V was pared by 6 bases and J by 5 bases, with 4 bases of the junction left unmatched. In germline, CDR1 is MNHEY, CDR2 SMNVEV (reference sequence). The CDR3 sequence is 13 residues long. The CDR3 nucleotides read TGTGCCAGCAGGGACAGGGGGTCCCACGAGCAGTACTTC. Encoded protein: CASRDRGSHEQYF.

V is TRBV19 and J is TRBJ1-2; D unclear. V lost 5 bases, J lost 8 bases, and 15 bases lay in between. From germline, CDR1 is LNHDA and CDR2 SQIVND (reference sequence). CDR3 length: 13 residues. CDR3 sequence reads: CASSATSQAGYTF. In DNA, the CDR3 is TGTGCCAGTAGTGCCACGTCTCAAGCGGGCTACACCTTC.

The DNA for the CDR3 is TGTGCCTGGAGTGTCGGGACAGGGGGCAGTCATGAGCAGTTCTTC. Its protein product is CAWSVGTGGSHEQFF. This chain links TRBV30 with TRBJ2-1, with 12 bases identical to TRBD1. CDR1 is GTSNPN and CDR2 is SVGIG in the germline V gene (reference sequence). The trim removed 0 bases at V and 8 bases at J, leaving 5 bases unmatched. The CDR3 runs 15 residues.